This T cell receptor (beta chain) was obtained from a study of shared clonotypes between healthy human individuals. This clone has at least ten counts. Trimming took 6 bases from V and 1 from J, leaving 13 bases between them. Per the germline V gene, CDR1 is MNHNS and CDR2 is SASEGT. The length of the CDR3 is 14 residues. Profiling relied on immunoSEQ multiplex PCR, and the TCRdb table lists in-frame clones only, not all of them. The table shows nearly 500,000 clones, with about 79% occurring only once. Sequenced input: PBMCs. The chain uses TRBV6-1 and TRBJ2-7, with D unresolved. This clonotype was obtained from a woman in her thirties or forties in good health. Some clones in this sample may be carry-over from other donors' samples. In nucleotides, the CDR3 is TGTGCCAGCAGGATAGTGGACGGGTCCTACGAGCAGTACTTC. Translation gives CASRIVDGSYEQYF.